The 18 T cell receptor beta chains given below trace back to one sample, sequenced in a study of CD8+ T cells in alopecia areata. RNA extraction was followed by reverse transcription into cDNA, which acted as the sequencing template. Produced via immunoSEQ multiplex PCR; TCRdb's table is partial and in-frame only. Among approximately 280,000 clones listed, 58% were seen once. Treatment here: oral pan-JAK inhibitor, 5-10 mg twice daily. The sequenced sample was CD4+ T cells sorted from blood, obtained at week 24, from a patient treated with tofacitinib. These receptors were obtained from a human donor with alopecia areata.

This clone has a single count. This chain links TRBV11-1 with TRBJ2-2, with 9 bases identical to TRBD1. This CDR3 has 16 residues. J gave up 6 bases and V 5 bases, and 10 bases lay outside the gene matches. From germline, CDR1 is SGHAT and CDR2 FQDESV (reference sequence). This CDR3 is CASSLHRGLGSGELFF. In DNA form, the CDR3 reads TGTGCCAGCAGCCTCCACAGGGGGCTAGGATCCGGGGAGCTGTTTTTT. Filled out from reference TRBV11-1 and TRBJ2-2, the complete variable domain reads EAEVAQSPRYKITEKSQAVAFWCDPISGHATLYWYRQILGQGPELLVQFQDESVVDDSQLPKDRFSAERLKGVDSTLKIQPAELGDSAMYLCASSLHRGLGSGELFFGEGSRLTVL.

There are a few counts of this clone. CDR3 sequence (DNA): TGCAGCGTTCTAATCGCAGGAAGCTCCTACGAGCAGTACTTC. It translates to CSVLIAGSSYEQYF. This sequence joins TRBV29-1 and TRBJ2-7; D call uncertain. Germline V gives CDR1 SQVTM, CDR2 ANQGSEA. This CDR3 comprises 14 residues. With 5 bases removed from V and 0 bases from J, the gap between germline ends came to 14 bases.

This chain uses TRBV11-1 with TRBJ2-5; 7 bases are a match to TRBD1. Germline lookup yields CDR1 SGHAT and CDR2 FQDESV (reference sequence). V shed 5 bases, J shed 2 bases, and the junction held 2 bases outside the gene matches. The CDR3 covers 13 residues. Here the CDR3 DNA reads TGTGCCAGCAGCCAGGGACAGCAAGAGACCCAGTACTTC. Translation: CASSQGQQETQYF.

V and J are TRBV5-1 and TRBJ1-1; 8 nucleotides line up with TRBD1. The J segment lost 6 bases and the V segment lost 5 bases, leaving 9 bases of the junction unmatched. The CDR3 consists of 14 residues. Germline V gives CDR1 SGHRS, CDR2 YFSETQ. DNA for the CDR3: TGCGCCAGCAGTCACGGGACAGGACCCCCTGAAGCTTTCTTT. Its protein is CASSHGTGPPEAFF.

The chain uses TRBV5-1 and TRBJ2-7; tentative D call: TRBD2 (5 bases). The CDR3 sequence is 11 residues long. Germline loops: CDR1 SGHRS, CDR2 YFSETQ. The V gene lost 4 bases and the J gene lost 5 bases, with 7 bases spanning the gap. The CDR3 DNA reads as TGCGCCAGCAGCCCCGGGAACGAGCAGTACTTC. Its protein is CASSPGNEQYF.

The V and J genes are TRBV30 and TRBJ2-6; D is possibly TRBD1 (6 bases). The V end was cut by 0 bases, the J end by 2 bases, with 8 bases between. Germline V lookup: CDR1 GTSNPN, CDR2 SVGIG (reference sequence). This CDR3 is 15 amino acids long. CDR3 loop: CAWSVGGAGANVLTF. DNA for the CDR3: TGTGCCTGGAGTGTAGGGGGAGCTGGGGCCAACGTCCTGACTTTC.

Only one count was recorded for this clone. The chain uses TRBV27 and TRBJ2-1, with D unresolved. V lost 6 bases, J lost 0 bases, and 18 bases lay in between. Germline CDR1 reads MNHEY; CDR2 reads SMNVEV (reference sequence). The CDR3 runs 17 residues. CDR3: CASRVELGSSSYNEQFF. CDR3 sequence (DNA): TGTGCCAGCAGGGTGGAGCTGGGTTCCAGCTCCTACAATGAGCAGTTCTTC.

This clone has a handful of counts. The rearrangement links TRBV14 to TRBJ2-6; no firm D call. CDR1 and CDR2 from the germline V gene are SGHDN and FVKESK. The V end was cut by 1 base, the J end by 0 bases, with 7 bases between. CDR3 length: 16 amino acids. In DNA, the CDR3 is TGTGCCAGCAGCCAAGGACGGGCCTCTGGGGCCAACGTCCTGACTTTC. Translating it yields CASSQGRASGANVLTF.

The gene calls are TRBV10-3 and TRBJ1-2; no definite D call. Germline assignment: CDR1 ENHRY and CDR2 SYGVKD. This CDR3 region has 12 residues. Trimming pared 3 bases from V and 10 bases from J, leaving 12 bases between. The CDR3 here is CAISDTLVDYTF. The CDR3 coding sequence is TGTGCCATCAGTGACACATTGGTGGACTACACCTTC.

This clone came up a few times. The chain recombines TRBV9 with TRBJ2-5; D unclear. Germline-derived CDR1 and CDR2 are SGDLS and YYNGEE. CDR3 length equals 11 residues. V shed 5 bases and J shed 3 bases, with 5 bases lying between them. The chain's CDR3 is CASRREETQYF. DNA for the CDR3: TGTGCCAGCAGGAGAGAAGAGACCCAGTACTTC.

The chain recombines TRBV7-9 with TRBJ1-2, with unresolved D. Trimming stripped 0 bases from V and 5 bases from J, with 7 bases between. This CDR3 spans 13 amino acids. The germline V gene encodes CDR1 SEHNR and CDR2 FQNEAQ (reference sequence). In DNA form, the CDR3 reads TGTGCCAGCAGCTTAGCGCCGGGATATGGCTACACCTTC. It is translated as CASSLAPGYGYTF.

Only one count was recorded for this clone. The rearrangement links TRBV4-1 to TRBJ1-5; no firm D call. The V gene lost 0 bases and the J gene lost 5 bases, with 5 bases spanning the gap. This CDR3 has 13 residues. CDR1 is MGHRA and CDR2 is YSYEKL in the germline V gene. The CDR3 region has the DNA TGCGCCAGCAGCCAAGAGATTGATCAGCCCCAGCATTTT. Its protein product is CASSQEIDQPQHF.

V and J are TRBV6-1 and TRBJ2-5, with no clear D. CDR1 and CDR2 from the germline V gene are MNHNS and SASEGT. This CDR3 contains 11 residues. The V end lost 1 base, the J end lost 7 bases, and 4 bases lay between the germline ends. CDR3: CASSEGGTQYF. In nucleotides, the CDR3 is TGTGCCAGCAGTGAAGGGGGGACCCAGTACTTC.

This clone was detected a few times. The J gene is TRBJ2-3, the V gene TRBV28; 7 bases are a match to TRBD2. The germline V gene has CDR1 MDHEN and CDR2 SYDVKM. V shed 3 bases and J 3 bases; nucleotides not matched to a gene: 3. The CDR3 has 14 amino acids. CDR3 nucleotides: TGTGCCAGCAGTTTGCTGGGGGGGACAGATACGCAGTATTTT. Translating gives CASSLLGGTDTQYF.

The chain is built from TRBV4-3 and TRBJ1-4, with TRBD1 matching 7 bases. Germline V gives CDR1 LGHNA, CDR2 YSLEER. V shed 1 base and J 7 bases; nucleotides not matched to a gene: 6. This CDR3 is 15 amino acids long. CDR3 loop: CASSQGDRDGEKLFF. The CDR3 DNA follows: TGCGCCAGCAGCCAAGGAGACAGGGACGGTGAAAAACTGTTTTTT.

There are a few counts of this clone. V usage is TRBV7-2 and J usage is TRBJ2-2; the D is unclear. V lost 5 bases to trimming and J lost 4 bases, with 2 bases between them. Germline V gene sequence: CDR1 SGHTA, CDR2 FQGNSA. The CDR3 has 11 amino acids. The CDR3 sequence: CASSPTGELFF. The CDR3 bases are TGTGCCAGCAGCCCCACCGGGGAGCTGTTTTTT.

This rearrangement joins TRBV30 to TRBJ1-2, with a possible D match to TRBD1 (5 bases). V lost 0 bases, J lost 6 bases, and 20 bases lay in between. The CDR3 spans 16 residues. Per germline, CDR1 GTSNPN and CDR2 SVGIG (reference sequence). DNA for the CDR3: TGTGCCTGGAGTGTACAGGTCAGACCCTCGAGGGATGGCTACACCTTC. Its protein is CAWSVQVRPSRDGYTF.

This clone was detected only a few times. V and J are TRBV29-1 and TRBJ2-7; TRBD1 or TRBD2 may be the D gene (5 bases each). CDR1 is SQVTM, CDR2 ANQGSEA, per germline. Between the trimmed V and J ends, which lost 4 bases and 1 base, there was a span of 23 bases. The CDR3 covers 17 residues. CDR3 region: CSVVLFWSGAGSYEQYF. CDR3 sequence (DNA): TGCAGCGTTGTTTTATTTTGGTCCGGGGCCGGATCCTACGAGCAGTACTTC.